One T cell receptor (beta chain) is described in this entry. No antigen is known for it. There are no base qualities to consult, and no much larger clone falls within one base. The CDR3 covers 14 residues, taking in both the cysteine and the phenylalanine. Only the CDR3 DNA is retained, 42 bases long and in frame from the first base. V lost 8 bases and J lost 0 bases, and the count of bases not matched to a germline gene is 6. CDR1 and CDR2 (SGHNT, YYREEE) derive from the germline V gene (reference sequence). The data were obtained in a study of cytomegalovirus exposure and HLA in healthy donors (TCRdb year 2017). General notes on the study: An earlier analysis of several hundred of the donors reported 276 Gb of sequence data and roughly 120 million unique TCR beta sequences obtained from about 179 million T cells. Roughly 300 gigabases of sequencing data and tens of millions of unique TCR sequences were included in an early release covering under 650 HLA-typed donors. Of the approximately 400 genotyped donors, over 65% fell in the genetic ancestry cluster associated with self-reported Caucasian donors. The aim of the study was to test whether cataloging public T cell receptors could identify signatures of past pathogen exposure. Using immunosequencing, the study profiled T cell repertoires from about 620 subjects and related those repertoires to cytomegalovirus serostatus. Besides the first cohort of under 700 subjects, a separate validation cohort made up of 120 different subjects was used. High-throughput TCR immunosequencing, statistical association of individual TCRs with disease status, and machine learning were combined to predict cytomegalovirus infection status. A later analysis re-analyzed previously published TCR beta repertoires from 550 to 700 donors and added high-resolution HLA genotyping to study TCR occurrence patterns. Rather than drawing on any new phenotypic data, the later analysis identified candidate immune exposures from TCR beta sequences and the way those sequences occurred across donors. In an earlier analysis of roughly 600 of the donors, high-throughput TCR beta sequencing was used to judge whether each TCR beta V gene segment behaved as functional or pseudogenic. Donor age, sex, ethnicity and CMV serostatus were compiled alongside the repertoire data. In a later genetic analysis, genome-wide SNP genotypes for about 65% of the roughly 700 donors were used, and that subset was treated as a discovery cohort. All discovery cohort repertoires had been generated on a single sequencing platform. Both class I and class II loci were covered by HLA typing, at four-digit resolution. The number of typed donors differed by locus: roughly 629-630 for A, B, C, DRB1 and DQB1; 500 to 550 for DQA1; 600 to 610 for DPA1; and around 490 for DPB1. Several DR-DQ haplotypes were treated as single units for association and clustering because of strong linkage in the cohort. Among around 400 genotyped donors of the cohort, an average of about 240,000 unique TCR beta nucleotide sequences was sequenced per donor, of which about 19% were non-productive.

The cohort comprised around 700 healthy bone marrow donors. At the time of sampling, every cohort member was nominally healthy, though immune exposures that went unrecorded were likely present. The donor tested CMV seropositive, placing the donor among the roughly 300 seropositive members of the cohort. Every donor gave a peripheral blood sample, and the peripheral blood mononuclear cells from that sample were used for TCR beta sequencing. The Qiagen DNeasy Blood Extraction Kit was used to extract genomic DNA from the blood cell samples. Results and caveats for the whole study, not just this receptor: Correlated functional status among segregating V segments might reflect linkage disequilibrium, but an unknown experimental factor could not be ruled out. Because the 87-base-pair reads could not distinguish some IMGT-functional V segments, including TRBV6-2 and TRBV6-3, those segments were excluded. According to a later genetic analysis, donors in an Asian-associated ancestry cluster had fewer N-insertions in productive TCRs than the roughly 700-donor mean. The study gave a list of about 170 TCR beta chains associated with cytomegalovirus. In an earlier analysis of approximately 590 of the donors, most TCR beta V segments were observed in productive rearrangements about 87% or about 30% of the time, broadly matching IMGT annotations. Three of the identified cytomegalovirus-associated TCR beta chains were confirmed in vitro to be specific for cytomegalovirus antigens. Strong co-occurrence of HLA alleles, especially DR and DQ, made assigning TCR associations to individual alleles difficult. Roughly uniform sequencing depth across donors was assumed in presence/absence analyses, although this assumption may not hold. According to a later analysis, most CMV-associated TCR beta chains appeared to be HLA-restricted, and the HLA associations seemed to be driven largely by CMV exposure. In a later analysis, the rate of TCR association differed among HLA loci, with DRB1 alleles having the most associated TCRs and HLA-C alleles having the fewest. A cluster of highly shared sequence variants was judged likely to represent a technical artifact of the sequencing pipeline. A later analysis associated 16,951 TCR beta sequences with specific HLA alleles at a false discovery rate of 0.05. In a later analysis, several top co-occurrence clusters were reported to appear linked to parvovirus B19, influenza, CMV and Epstein-Barr virus. A further reported finding was that TCR beta sequences accurately predicted the HLA-A and HLA-B alleles for most subjects in the first cohort. A later genetic analysis associated a missense DCLRE1C variant with V-gene and J-gene trimming of TCR beta chains, and an independent cohort replicated the association. In a later analysis, HLA-associated TCR beta chains showed more clonal expansion and lower generation probabilities than non-associated chains that were equally common. Because HLA typing was unavailable for some donors at each locus, only the typed subset was used in association tests. Only TCR beta chains were sequenced in this cohort, and the absence of alpha or paired-chain data limited detectable features. The authors suggested that the approach could potentially be generalized to other disease states and immunological phenotypes. Cytomegalovirus status was reported to be diagnosed by the classifier with high specificity and sensitivity in both the original and validation cohorts. CMV serostatus was the only immune exposure information available for the cohort. While some public TCRs were present in many individuals, most TCR sequences turned up only very rarely across donors. Because counts were too low, approximately 18 rarely observed V segments, including chromosome 9 orphons, were excluded from the earlier analysis of several hundred of the donors.

The protocol used for the library was the immunoSEQ multiplex PCR assay. For the multiplex PCR, a mixture combining 60 forward primers for TCR Vbeta segments and 13 reverse primers for TCR Jbeta segments was used. The CDR3 region of rearranged TCR beta genes was amplified from genomic DNA with a multiplex PCR assay. Amplified TCR beta libraries were sequenced as 87-base-pair reads on the Illumina HiSeq System. Turning to the authors' computational methods: A later analysis tallied 80 million to 95 million unique TCR beta chains across the 666 repertoires, and around 9.9 million of those chains were shared by two or more donors. Raw reads were error-corrected and collapsed into unique sequences with a nearest-neighbor algorithm that merged closely related sequences to remove PCR and sequencing errors. V, D and J gene segments were assigned by aligning CDR3 sequences to IMGT reference sequences. For a sequence to be retained, a match of at least six nucleotides was required to both a V gene segment and a J gene segment. A rearrangement was called productive if the CDR3 had no stop codons and remained in frame with V and J, and every other rearrangement was called non-productive. CDR3 was defined by IMGT convention, running from the second conserved V-encoded cysteine to the conserved J-encoded phenylalanine. The earlier analysis of some 580 of the donors excluded any sequence lacking an unambiguous match to a single V gene segment. In an earlier analysis of some 590 of the donors, a V segment was called functional when productive rearrangements were above 56.7%, and segregating when the standard deviation between donors exceeded 5%. A statistical classification framework was developed to diagnose cytomegalovirus status using the catalog of TCR beta chain sequences. A later analysis assigned V and J genes by comparing TCR nucleotide sequences with IMGT/GENE-DB human TR gene sequences. In a later analysis, CDR3 sequences and most-parsimonious VDJ recombination scenarios were assigned using the TCRdist pipeline. In a later analysis, each TCR beta chain was defined by its CDR3 amino acid sequence together with its V-gene family, and reads without a unique V-gene family were excluded. To address suspected cross-contamination and a sequencing artifact, a later analysis removed approximately 590 highly shared, low-generation-probability nucleotide sequences. For each public chain, a later analysis derived a clonal expansion index from normalized ranks of inferred template counts within each repertoire. A later analysis computed generation probabilities with a VDJ recombination model fitted to out-of-frame rearrangements, and checked the results against IGoR. A later analysis scored TCR-TCR, TCR-HLA and TCR-CMV co-occurrence with hypergeometric tests, applying a repertoire-size bias correction to TCR pairs. False discovery rates were estimated in a later analysis by permuting HLA or CMV assignments 20 times. In a later analysis, co-occurring TCRs were grouped with DBSCAN, and TCRdist sequence similarity was added when clustering was performed within HLA-allele-positive subsets. Repertoires with fewer than 30,000 or more than 120,000 public chains were left out of co-occurrence clustering, as were five repertoires with anomalous nucleotide sharing. TCRdb retrieved this table from immuneACCESS and kept in-frame rearrangements only. Not all clones are present; in checked studies, unresolved V genes account for under half, and no reason is known for the remainder. V, J and clone size reflect that table, while D and trimming were determined from the DNA. The sample records 100,000 to 150,000 clones, about 10% of which are singletons. Clones ranked in the top ten supply 4% to 5% of the sample.

The TCR comes from a woman between 18 and 30 years old in good health and CMV-seropositive. The sample consisted of PBMCs. Recombination linked TRBV5-4 to TRBJ2-3; 7 nucleotides in the junction match TRBD1. CDR3 sequence: CASSGQQSTDTQYF. Here is the DNA: TGTGCCAGTTCGGGACAGCAAAGCACAGATACGCAGTATTTT.